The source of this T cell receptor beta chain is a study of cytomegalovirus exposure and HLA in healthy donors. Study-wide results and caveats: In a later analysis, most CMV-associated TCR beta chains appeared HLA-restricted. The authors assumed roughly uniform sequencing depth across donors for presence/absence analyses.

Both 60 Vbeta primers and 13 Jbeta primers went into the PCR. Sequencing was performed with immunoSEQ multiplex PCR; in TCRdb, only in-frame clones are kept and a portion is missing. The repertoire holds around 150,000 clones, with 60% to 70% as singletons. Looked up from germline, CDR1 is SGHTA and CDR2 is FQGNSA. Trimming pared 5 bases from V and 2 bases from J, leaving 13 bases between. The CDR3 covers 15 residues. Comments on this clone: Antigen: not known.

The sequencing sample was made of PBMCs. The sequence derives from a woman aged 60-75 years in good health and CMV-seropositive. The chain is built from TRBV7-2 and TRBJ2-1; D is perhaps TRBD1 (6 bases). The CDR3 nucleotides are TGTGCCAGCAGCGACGGGACACACACCTACAATGAGCAGTTCTTC. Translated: CASSDGTHTYNEQFF.